The rows below give T cell receptor beta chains drawn from one sample of a study of human T cells and chemical hapten exposure. TCRdb used MiXCR to reprocess the RACE reads, holding one entry per CDR3 protein. The table records 85,000 or so distinct CDR3 sequences, approximately 10% of them present only once. The sample consisted of whole blood, taken in connection with sensitization to the hapten diphenylcyclopropenone (DPC). The receptors derive from a man younger than 35 with alopecia areata. Some clones in this sample may be carry-over from other donors' samples. Each CDR3 is given without its conserved first and last residue. D genes are given only for firm matches. Some rows have no size entry. The others give once, few or many, or a class for an expanded clone.

V	D	J	size	CDR3
TRBV4-3	.	TRBJ2-5	.	ASSSTGGQGETQY
TRBV7-3	.	TRBJ2-2	few	ASSPRGQPTGELF
TRBV29-1	TRBD1	TRBJ2-1	.	SVEGQGWNEQF
TRBV19	.	TRBJ1-1	few	ASSMETRNTEAF
TRBV7-3	.	TRBJ2-1	many	ASSLELSNEQF
TRBV9	TRBD1	TRBJ1-1	many	ASSVGHRGNTEAF
TRBV6-2/TRBV6-3	.	TRBJ1-1	.	ASRGSYGEAF
TRBV2	TRBD1	TRBJ2-5	.	ASSRGQGDQETQY
TRBV15	.	TRBJ2-3	many	ATSRAPRATDTQY
TRBV7-2	.	TRBJ1-1	many	ASSLYGSEAF
TRBV4-3	TRBD1	TRBJ2-3	few	ASSQRGQGPFTDTQY
TRBV27	.	TRBJ1-2	.	ASSPQYLITTAKNYGYT
TRBV4-1	TRBD1	TRBJ1-6	.	ASSQAGTGDSPLH
TRBV12-3/TRBV12-4	.	TRBJ2-7	.	ASRTGVKDEQY
TRBV20-1	.	TRBJ2-1	many	SAKSLQRTYNEQF
TRBV18	.	TRBJ1-1	.	ASSLTAGPALEAF
TRBV6-2/TRBV6-3	TRBD2	TRBJ2-7	many	ASTWLAGSYEQY
TRBV7-3	TRBD2	TRBJ2-2	many	ASSLTGGGTGELF
TRBV7-9	.	TRBJ2-1	.	ASRNQDYNEQF
TRBV7-6	TRBD1	TRBJ1-4	few	ASSPGQAATNEKLF
TRBV6-4	.	TRBJ1-5	few	ASSVRRRSVPKGNQPQH
TRBV11-2	TRBD1	TRBJ2-2	.	ASSLGLAGGTGELF
TRBV12-3/TRBV12-4	.	TRBJ1-4	many	ASSLADREKLF
TRBV7-2	.	TRBJ1-4	.	ASSLGRGDEKLF
TRBV7-9	.	TRBJ1-2	few	ASSLLAEGSGYT